The 3 T cell receptor beta chains below all came from one sample that was sequenced in a study of blood T cell repertoires in COVID-19. Libraries were prepared by immunoSEQ multiplex PCR; TCRdb keeps only in-frame clonotypes and omits some of them. In the table there are 210,000 or so clones, 87% of which are singletons. Source material: PBMCs or T cells enriched from blood (not recorded which). The receptors were gathered from a man aged 25-40 years who had recovered from COVID-19.

CDR3 residues: CASSRGTSGPQETQYF. CDR3 nucleotides: TGCGCCAGCAGCCGGGGGACTAGCGGCCCACAAGAGACCCAGTACTTC. V is TRBV5-1 and J is TRBJ2-5, with 11 nucleotides matching TRBD2. Trimming cost V 4 bases and J 2 bases; bases outside gene matches: 7. CDR3 length equals 16 residues. CDR1 is SGHRS and CDR2 is YFSETQ in the germline V gene.

With regard to this clone: At one of its ends the junction is not consistent with the germline gene, which may arise from a read error. The chain links TRBV7-3 to TRBJ1-1, with D maybe TRBD1 (5 bases). CDR3 length: 13 residues. In germline, CDR1 is SGHTA, CDR2 FQGTGA. The CDR3 DNA is TGTGCCAGCAGCCCAAGCCGGGAGGGGCCGCTGGTTTTT. This gives the protein CASSPSREGPLVF.

The chain couples TRBV19 to TRBJ1-1, with 7 bases aligning to TRBD1. The V segment lost 5 bases and the J segment 12 bases; nucleotides outside the gene matches: 9. Looked up from germline, CDR1 is LNHDA and CDR2 is SQIVND (reference sequence). CDR3 length equals 12 residues. As DNA, the CDR3 is TGTGCCAGTAGTGGAACAGGGGTGATAACTTTCTTT. It codes for CASSGTGVITFF.